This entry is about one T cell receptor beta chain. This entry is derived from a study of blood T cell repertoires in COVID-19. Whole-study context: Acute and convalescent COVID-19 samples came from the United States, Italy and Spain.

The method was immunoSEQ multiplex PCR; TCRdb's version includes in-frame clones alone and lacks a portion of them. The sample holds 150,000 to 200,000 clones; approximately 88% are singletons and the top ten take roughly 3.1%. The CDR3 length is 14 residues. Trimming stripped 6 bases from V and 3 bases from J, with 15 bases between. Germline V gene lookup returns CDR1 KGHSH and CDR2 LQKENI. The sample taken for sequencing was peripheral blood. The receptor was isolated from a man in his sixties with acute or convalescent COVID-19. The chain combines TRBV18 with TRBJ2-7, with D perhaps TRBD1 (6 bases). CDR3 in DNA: TGTGCCAGCTCCCCCAGGCAGGGGATCTACGAGCAGTACTTC. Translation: CASSPRQGIYEQYF.